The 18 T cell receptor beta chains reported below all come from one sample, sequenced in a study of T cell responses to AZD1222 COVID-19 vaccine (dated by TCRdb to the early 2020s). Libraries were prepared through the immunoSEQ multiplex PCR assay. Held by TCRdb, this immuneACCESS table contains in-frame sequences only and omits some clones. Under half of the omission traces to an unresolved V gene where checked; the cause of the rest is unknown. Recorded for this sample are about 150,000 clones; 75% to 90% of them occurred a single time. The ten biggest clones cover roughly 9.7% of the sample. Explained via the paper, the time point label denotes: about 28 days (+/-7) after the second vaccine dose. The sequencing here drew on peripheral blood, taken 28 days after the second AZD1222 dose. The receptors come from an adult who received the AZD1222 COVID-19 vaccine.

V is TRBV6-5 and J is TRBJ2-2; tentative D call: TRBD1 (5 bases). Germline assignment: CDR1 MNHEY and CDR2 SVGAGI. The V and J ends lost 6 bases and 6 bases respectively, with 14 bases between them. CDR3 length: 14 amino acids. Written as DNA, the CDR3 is TGTGCCAGCAGCCCGACAGAAAACCCCGGGGAGCTGTTTTTT. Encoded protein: CASSPTENPGELFF.

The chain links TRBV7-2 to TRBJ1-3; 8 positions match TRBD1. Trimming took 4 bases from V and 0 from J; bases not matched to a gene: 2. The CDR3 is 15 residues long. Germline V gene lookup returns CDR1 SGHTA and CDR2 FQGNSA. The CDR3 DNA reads TGTGCCAGCAGCTCAGGACAGGGCTCTGGAAACACCATATATTTT. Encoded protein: CASSSGQGSGNTIYF.

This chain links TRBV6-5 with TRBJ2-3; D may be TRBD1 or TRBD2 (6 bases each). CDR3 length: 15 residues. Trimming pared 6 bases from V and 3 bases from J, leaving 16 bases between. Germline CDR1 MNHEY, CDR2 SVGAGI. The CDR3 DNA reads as TGTGCCAGCAGAAGGGGTACGGGGGCAACAGATACGCAGTATTTT. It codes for CASRRGTGATDTQYF.

CDR3: CASSIRDRGRREKLFF. The CDR3 coding sequence is TGTGCCAGTAGTATACGGGACAGGGGGCGCCGTGAAAAACTGTTTTTT. The genes are TRBV19 and TRBJ1-4, with TRBD1 matching 12 bases. With V trimmed by 2 bases and J by 7 bases, 5 bases remained unmatched. The CDR3 is 16 residues long. Germline CDR1 is LNHDA and CDR2 is SQIVND (reference sequence). The full variable domain, rest sourced from reference TRBV19 and TRBJ1-4, is DGGITQSPKYLFRKEGQNVTLSCEQNLNHDAMYWYRQDPGQGLRLIYYSQIVNDFQKGDIAEGYSVSREKKESFPLTVTSAQKNPTAFYLCASSIRDRGRREKLFFGSGTQLSVL.

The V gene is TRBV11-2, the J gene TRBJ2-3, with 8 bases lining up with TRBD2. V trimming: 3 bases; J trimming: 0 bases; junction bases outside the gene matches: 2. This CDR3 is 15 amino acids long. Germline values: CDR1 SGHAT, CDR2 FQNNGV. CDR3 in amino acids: CASSLGLVSTDTQYF. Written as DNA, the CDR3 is TGTGCCAGCAGCTTGGGACTAGTGAGCACAGATACGCAGTATTTT.

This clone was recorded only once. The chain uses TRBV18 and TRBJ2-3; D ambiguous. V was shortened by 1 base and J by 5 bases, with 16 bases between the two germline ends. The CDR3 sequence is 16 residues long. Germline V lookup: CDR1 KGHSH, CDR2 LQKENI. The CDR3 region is CASSPLLSPFGDTQYF. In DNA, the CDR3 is TGTGCCAGCTCACCACTTTTAAGCCCCTTCGGAGATACGCAGTATTTT.

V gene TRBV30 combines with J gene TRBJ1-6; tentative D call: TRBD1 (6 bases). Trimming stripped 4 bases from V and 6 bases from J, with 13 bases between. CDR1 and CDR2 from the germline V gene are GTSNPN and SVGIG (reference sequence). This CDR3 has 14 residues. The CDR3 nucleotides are TGTGCCTGGACGGAAGGGGGTTCTAATTCACCCCTCCACTTT. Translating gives CAWTEGGSNSPLHF.

DNA for the CDR3: TGTGCCAGCAGCCAAGTCGTGGGCACTGAAGCTTTCTTT. Translation gives CASSQVVGTEAFF. This chain uses TRBV5-6 with TRBJ1-1, with D hard to call. This CDR3 comprises 13 residues. CDR1 SGHDT and CDR2 YYEEEE come from the germline V gene. With 4 bases removed from V and 4 bases from J, the gap between germline ends came to 11 bases.

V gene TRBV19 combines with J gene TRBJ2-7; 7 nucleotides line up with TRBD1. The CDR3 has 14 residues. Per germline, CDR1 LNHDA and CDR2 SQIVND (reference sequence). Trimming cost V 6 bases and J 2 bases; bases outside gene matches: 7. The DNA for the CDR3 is TGTGCCAGTAGAGAGGACAGGCCTCCCTACGAGCAGTACTTC. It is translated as CASREDRPPYEQYF.

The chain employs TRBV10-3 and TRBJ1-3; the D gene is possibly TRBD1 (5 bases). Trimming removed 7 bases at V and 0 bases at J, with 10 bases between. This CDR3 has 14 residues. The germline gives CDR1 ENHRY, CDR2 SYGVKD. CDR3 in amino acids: CAITGTNSGNTIYF. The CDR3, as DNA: TGTGCCATCACAGGGACTAACTCTGGAAACACCATATATTTT.

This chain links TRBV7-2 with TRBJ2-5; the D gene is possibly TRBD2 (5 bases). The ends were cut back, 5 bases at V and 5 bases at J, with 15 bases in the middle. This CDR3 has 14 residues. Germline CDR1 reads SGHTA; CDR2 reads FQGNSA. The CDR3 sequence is CASSPRVSRETQYF. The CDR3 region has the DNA TGTGCCAGCAGCCCGAGGGTGTCACGGGAGACCCAGTACTTC.

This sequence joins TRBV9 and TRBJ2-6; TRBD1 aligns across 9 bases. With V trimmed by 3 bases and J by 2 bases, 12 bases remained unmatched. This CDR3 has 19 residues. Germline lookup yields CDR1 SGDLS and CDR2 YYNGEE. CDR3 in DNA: TGTGCCAGCAGCGAGGGACAGGGATGGGTTACTGCTGGGGCCAACGTCCTGACTTTC. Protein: CASSEGQGWVTAGANVLTF.

The CDR3 region has the DNA TGTGCCAGCAGCTTCGGGGGAAGAAGGGATGAGCAGTTCTTC. Its translation is CASSFGGRRDEQFF. V and J are TRBV7-8 and TRBJ2-1, with TRBD2 as a possible D gene (6 bases). V lost 3 bases, J lost 8 bases, and 14 bases lay in between. Germline V CDR1 and CDR2: SGHVS, FQNEAQ. The CDR3 covers 14 residues.

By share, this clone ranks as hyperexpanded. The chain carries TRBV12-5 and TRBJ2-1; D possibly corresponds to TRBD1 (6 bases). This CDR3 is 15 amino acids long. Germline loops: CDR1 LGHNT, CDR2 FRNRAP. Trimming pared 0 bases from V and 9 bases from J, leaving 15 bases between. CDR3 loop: CASGLVDPPRGEQFF. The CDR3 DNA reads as TGTGCTAGTGGTTTGGTCGACCCCCCCAGGGGTGAGCAGTTCTTC.

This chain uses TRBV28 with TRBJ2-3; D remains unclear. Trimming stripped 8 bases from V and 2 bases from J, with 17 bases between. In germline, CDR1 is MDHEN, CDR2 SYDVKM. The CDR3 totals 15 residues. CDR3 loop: CASSHRLTNTDTQYF. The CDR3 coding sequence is TGTGCCAGCTCTCATAGACTGACAAACACAGATACGCAGTATTTT.

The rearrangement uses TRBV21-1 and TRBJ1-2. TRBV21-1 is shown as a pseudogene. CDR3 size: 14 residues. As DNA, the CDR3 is TGTGCCAGCAGCAAAGCGCTTAGGAGCTATGGCTACACCTTC. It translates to CASSKALRSYGYTF.

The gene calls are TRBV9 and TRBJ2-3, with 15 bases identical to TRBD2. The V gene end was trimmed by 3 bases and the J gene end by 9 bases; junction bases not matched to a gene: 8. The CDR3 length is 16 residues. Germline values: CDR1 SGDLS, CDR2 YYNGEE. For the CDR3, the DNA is TGTGCCAGCAGCGAAAGGACTAGCGGGAGGGGAGAAACGCAGTATTTT. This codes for CASSERTSGRGETQYF.

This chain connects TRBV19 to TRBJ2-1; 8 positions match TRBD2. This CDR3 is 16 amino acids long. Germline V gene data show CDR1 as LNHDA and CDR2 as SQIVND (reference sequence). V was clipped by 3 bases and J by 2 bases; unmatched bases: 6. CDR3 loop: CASSIGGSGTYNEQFF. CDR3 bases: TGTGCCAGTAGTATTGGGGGTAGCGGGACCTACAATGAGCAGTTCTTC.